The 17 T cell receptor beta chains presented below share a single source sample, sequenced in a study of T cells in Graves' hyperthyroidism and ophthalmopathy. Amplification of TCR beta CDR3 regions used RNA as the template. The TCR CDR3 first-round RT-PCR relied on the HTBI primer set. MiXCR, applied by TCRdb to the multiplex PCR reads, yields one record per CDR3 protein. Among hundreds of thousands of distinct CDR3 sequences listed, 11% to 15% were seen once. Sequencing was done on a sample of blood. These TCRs come from a middle-aged man with Graves' ophthalmopathy.

The chain combines TRBV20-1 with TRBJ2-4, with a weak D call TRBD1 (6 bases). The germline CDR1 and CDR2 sequences are DFQATT and SNEGSKA (reference sequence). V lost 0 bases and J 3 bases, leaving 15 bases between the germline ends. This CDR3 spans 16 amino acids. This CDR3 is CSARDLWTASKNIQYF. For the CDR3, the DNA is TGCAGTGCTAGAGATCTGTGGACAGCAAGCAAAAACATTCAGTACTTC.

The genes are TRBV14 and TRBJ2-5; 11 positions match TRBD2. In germline, CDR1 is SGHDN, CDR2 FVKESK. V lost 4 bases, J lost 2 bases, and 3 bases stayed unmatched. The CDR3 loop spans 15 amino acids. The CDR3 region has the DNA TGTGCCAGCAGCCCGGGACTAGCGGCGCAAGAGACCCAGTACTTC. Residues: CASSPGLAAQETQYF.

This clonotype was recorded at least ten times. The gene calls are TRBV12-3 or TRBV12-4 and TRBJ1-1; 8 nucleotides match TRBD1. This CDR3 comprises 12 residues. Trimming at V came to 0 bases and at J to 10 bases, leaving 1 base not matched to a gene. This CDR3 reads CASSLATGGAFF. The CDR3 DNA follows: TGTGCCAGCAGTTTAGCCACAGGGGGAGCTTTCTTT.

This clonotype has ten or more counts. The chain couples TRBV5-6 to TRBJ1-2; D unclear. The length of the CDR3 is 13 residues. V was clipped by 4 bases and J by 0 bases, with 7 bases between them. Germline V gene data show CDR1 as SGHDT and CDR2 as YYEEEE. The CDR3 is CASSIGTNYGYTF. As DNA, the CDR3 is TGTGCCAGCAGCATCGGAACTAACTATGGCTACACCTTC. The complete variable domain, with remaining parts taken from reference TRBV5-6 and TRBJ1-2, reads DAGVTQSPTHLIKTRGQQVTLRCSPKSGHDTVSWYQQALGQGPQFIFQYYEEEERQRGNFPDRFSGHQFPNYSSELNVNALLLGDSALYLCASSIGTNYGYTFGSGTRLTVV.

There are many counts of this clonotype. V is TRBV30 and J is TRBJ1-2; perhaps TRBD1 as D (6 bases). The germline V and J ends were trimmed by 5 bases and 8 bases, with 18 bases remaining between them. Germline V gene lookup returns CDR1 GTSNPN and CDR2 SVGIG (reference sequence). This CDR3 has 13 amino acids. CDR3 coding DNA: TGTGCCTGGGCAGACAGGCCTTTCGGAGGCTACACCTTC. It translates to CAWADRPFGGYTF.

The table lists this clonotype with many counts. The chain uses TRBV27 and TRBJ2-7; TRBD1 matches at 12 bases. The V gene end was trimmed by 4 bases and the J gene end by 2 bases; junction bases not matched to a gene: 6. CDR1 is MNHEY, CDR2 SMNVEV, per germline (reference sequence). This CDR3 spans 16 amino acids. CDR3 sequence reads: CASSWDRGPDPYEQYF. The CDR3 region has the DNA TGTGCCAGCAGTTGGGACAGGGGGCCCGACCCCTACGAGCAGTACTTC.

The chain links TRBV19 to TRBJ2-1, with TRBD2 as a possible D gene (5 bases). The CDR3 spans 15 residues. Germline V gene sequence: CDR1 LNHDA, CDR2 SQIVND (reference sequence). The V end was cut by 6 bases, the J end by 7 bases, with 19 bases between. The CDR3 DNA follows: TGTGCCAGTAGCCTCAAACCGGAGGTAGGGAATGAGCAGTTCTTC. This sequence encodes CASSLKPEVGNEQFF.

The chain uses TRBV20-1 and TRBJ2-1; 9 bases fit TRBD2. V shed 6 bases, J shed 6 bases, and the junction held 15 bases outside the gene matches. This CDR3 is built from 16 residues. CDR1 DFQATT and CDR2 SNEGSKA come from the germline V gene (reference sequence). Here the CDR3 DNA reads TGCAGTGCACTACCTATAGCGGGAGTAGGTCCCAATGAGCAGTTCTTC. Protein product: CSALPIAGVGPNEQFF.

The V gene is TRBV9, the J gene TRBJ2-1, with 7 bases lining up with TRBD1. The CDR3 sequence is 16 residues long. The trim removed 2 bases at V and 6 bases at J, leaving 11 bases unmatched. In germline, CDR1 is SGDLS, CDR2 YYNGEE. The CDR3 nucleotides read TGTGCCAGCAGCGTTGCCATGGGACAGTCGCGCAATGAGCAGTTCTTC. As protein: CASSVAMGQSRNEQFF.

In its sample, this clonotype was seen many times. The rearrangement joins TRBV18 to TRBJ2-7; 7 nucleotides align to TRBD1. The germline V gene encodes CDR1 KGHSH and CDR2 LQKENI. CDR3 length: 14 residues. J lost 5 bases, V lost 3 bases, and 7 bases had no gene match. The CDR3 reads CASSPTGVVDEQYF. The DNA of the CDR3 is TGTGCCAGCTCACCCACAGGGGTGGTGGACGAGCAGTACTTC.

This clonotype was observed a handful of times. The chain recombines TRBV12-3 or TRBV12-4 with TRBJ2-5, with TRBD2 matching over 9 bases. This CDR3 contains 15 residues. V trimming: 5 bases; J trimming: 4 bases; junction bases outside the gene matches: 8. CDR3 residues: CASSPNSGRSETQYF. The CDR3 coding sequence is TGTGCCAGCAGTCCCAATAGCGGGAGATCAGAGACCCAGTACTTC.

This clonotype has only a few counts. The chain is built from TRBV24-1 and TRBJ2-1; 11 bases match TRBD2. The V and J ends lost 4 bases and 2 bases, in that order; junction bases with no gene match: 3. The V gene's germline CDR1 is KGHDR and CDR2 SFDVKD. This CDR3 is 16 amino acids long. The CDR3 loop is CATSDPLAGAYNEQFF. DNA of the CDR3: TGTGCCACCAGTGACCCACTAGCGGGAGCCTACAATGAGCAGTTCTTC.

This clonotype was seen a handful of times. A read error is possible here, since a much larger clone lies one base away. The chain couples TRBV28 to TRBJ1-2; TRBD1 might be the D (6 bases). This CDR3 is built from 16 residues. Germline V gives CDR1 MDHEN, CDR2 SYDVKM. CDR3 amino acids: CASSLYQGTANYGYAF. The DNA of the CDR3 is TGTGCCAGCAGTTTATACCAGGGGACGGCTAACTATGGCTACGCCTTC.

For this clonotype: A much more abundant neighbour one base away suggests this may be a read error. The rearrangement uses TRBV3-1 and TRBJ2-7; no clear D gene. Germline CDR1 reads LGHDT; CDR2 reads YNNKEL (reference sequence). CDR3 length: 13 residues. The CDR3, as DNA: TGTGCCAGCAGCCATGCTAACTCCTACGGGCAGTACTTC. This codes for CASSHANSYGQYF.

This clonotype was counted at least ten times. This rearrangement joins TRBV15 to TRBJ2-1; 8 positions match TRBD2. The CDR3 loop spans 14 amino acids. The germline V gene encodes CDR1 LNHNV and CDR2 YYDKDF (reference sequence). Trimming removed 3 bases from V and 7 bases from J; junction bases left unmatched: 5. This CDR3 reads CATSSSGSWNEQFF. DNA for the CDR3: TGTGCCACCAGCAGCAGCGGGAGCTGGAATGAGCAGTTCTTC. The full variable domain, with the rest looked up from reference TRBV15 and TRBJ2-1, is DAMVIQNPRYQVTQFGKPVTLSCSQTLNHNVMYWYQQKSSQAPKLLFHYYDKDFNNEADTPDNFQSRRPNTSFCFLDIRSPGLGDTAMYLCATSSSGSWNEQFFGPGTRLTVL.

This clonotype was found many times. The rearrangement uses TRBV11-2 and TRBJ2-5; 8 nucleotides line up with TRBD1. There are 14 residues in the CDR3. Germline lookup yields CDR1 SGHAT and CDR2 FQNNGV. V lost 5 bases and J lost 5; bases outside the gene matches: 7. The chain's CDR3 is CASSTVDRVETQYF. CDR3 in DNA: TGTGCCAGCAGCACTGTGGACAGGGTTGAGACCCAGTACTTC.

This chain uses TRBV12-3 or TRBV12-4 with TRBJ1-2; no clear D gene. The V and J ends lost 4 bases and 4 bases respectively, with 13 bases between them. This CDR3 has 14 residues. CDR3 amino acids: CASSSSAAIYGYTF. The CDR3 region has the DNA TGTGCCAGCAGTTCAAGTGCGGCAATCTATGGCTACACCTTC.